This TCR beta chain was sequenced in a study of T-cell memory formation after mild COVID-19 (dated by TCRdb to the early 2020s). A note on the overall study: Most TCR sequence clusters were specific to one of the two donors. In a couple of donors, T-cell clones that expanded and contracted after mild COVID-19 were followed by sequencing TCRalpha and TCRbeta repertoires longitudinally. Two young, previously healthy adult volunteers, one female and one male, were included in the cohort.

About this clonotype itself: Its antigen remains undetermined. Base qualities are not at hand, and no much larger clone is one base apart.

Ficoll-Paque density gradient centrifugation was the method used to isolate PBMCs. What the research found in general, with its limitations: Only two mild cases were covered by the study, and larger cohorts that include severe cases with pre-infection samples were considered necessary. Contracting CD4+ clones were found mainly in CM and EM memory subsets, while CD8+ clones were enriched in EMRA. Whether the second-wave clones peaking on day 37 were SARS-CoV-2 specific was not confirmed. Some responding clones were detected in pre-infection memory, which suggested that pre-existing cross-reactive memory T cells had joined the SARS-CoV-2 response. Clones contracting from day 15 to 85 had balanced CD4/CD8 phenotypes, while a second wave expanding from day 15 to 37 was biased towards CD4+.

The sequencing machine was an Illumina NovaSeq 6000. Using 5'RACE with constant-segment primers, TCRalpha and TCRbeta cDNA libraries were constructed, with sample barcodes and unique molecular identifiers added in the process. Trizol reagent was used to extract RNA from every sample. Library amplification was performed in two PCR steps, and a second sample barcode and Illumina TruSeq adapters were introduced in the second step. Libraries were sequenced on an Illumina NovaSeq with 2 x 150 bp paired-end reads. As for the authors' bioinformatics: With migec v1.2.7, reads were demultiplexed and then collapsed into UMI-guided consensus sequences. Using mixcr v2.1.11, the UMI consensuses were aligned to TRA and TRB V and J templates and assembled into clonotypes. A clonotype was counted as expanded or contracted only if both edgeR and NoisET called the change significant, with noise models trained on biological replicates. For edgeR calls, the thresholds were a false discovery rate-adjusted p below 0.01 and a log2 fold-change of 1. As an exploratory analysis of dynamics, PCA with hierarchical clustering was applied to max-normalized trajectories of the 1000 most abundant clonotypes. Separately sequenced CD4+ and CD8+ repertoires were used to assign the CD4 or CD8 phenotype of responding clones. TCRdb trimmed the raw reads at Q25, called clones with MiXCR and kept productive beta chains. Each CDR3 protein gets just one entry, which takes the most common genes and DNA from the rows behind it. The V and J calls and clone size come from TCRdb's table, not from the authors' own analysis. The table for this sample lists about 400,000 distinct CDR3 sequences; approximately 15% of them were counted only once. 20% to 25% of the sample lies in the top ten.

The CDR3 covers 14 residues, taking in both the cysteine and the phenylalanine. CDR3 DNA is the only sequence kept; it has 42 bases, read in frame from the first base. The germline V gene encodes CDR1 SGHAT and CDR2 FQNNGV. V and J lose 1 base and 6 bases, and a span of 9 bases separates them. This TCR came from a man aged 18 to 30 who had mild COVID-19 (a few samples of this study predate the infection). The sample titles of this study are shuffled in the database, so cell type and time point are left out; the donor was told from shared clones. Sequenced: PBMCs or a T cell subset sorted from them (not recorded which). The V and J segments used are TRBV11-2 and TRBJ2-2; possibly the D gene is TRBD2, per 5 matching bases. The DNA sequence is given as TGTGCCAGCAGCTTAGTGTACGGGGCCGGGGAGCTGTTTTTT. Its amino acids are CASSLVYGAGELFF.